These 23 T cell receptor beta chains originate from one sample sequenced in a study of cytomegalovirus exposure and HLA in healthy donors. PCR used 60 Vbeta primers and 13 Jbeta primers. Method: immunoSEQ multiplex PCR; TCRdb's copy keeps in-frame clones and lacks some. Of fewer than 40,000 clones in the sample, around 83% were seen once. Specimen: PBMCs. Source of these receptors: a woman aged 18-35 years in good health and CMV-seronegative.

The chain combines TRBV4-1 with TRBJ1-3, with 8 bases aligning to TRBD1. The CDR3 spans 15 residues. Looked up from germline, CDR1 is MGHRA and CDR2 is YSYEKL. Trimming took 2 bases from V and 3 from J; bases not matched to a gene: 3. The CDR3 bases are TGCGCCAGCAGCCAAACACAGGGGGTTGGAAACACCATATATTTT. Its protein is CASSQTQGVGNTIYF.

The chain carries TRBV6-1 and TRBJ2-7; 10 positions match TRBD2. Germline V lookup: CDR1 MNHNS, CDR2 SASEGT. The trim removed 7 bases at V and 2 bases at J, leaving 8 bases unmatched. This CDR3 is built from 15 residues. The CDR3 loop is CASKLELAGAYEQYF. CDR3 bases: TGTGCCAGCAAATTGGAGCTAGCGGGAGCCTACGAGCAGTACTTC.

This chain joins TRBV27 and TRBJ1-5; TRBD1 matches at 7 bases. CDR3 length: 15 residues. Trimming took 2 bases from V and 6 from J; bases not matched to a gene: 7. Germline CDR1 is MNHEY and CDR2 is SMNVEV (reference sequence). Here the CDR3 reads CASSLHRGVSQPQHF. The CDR3 DNA reads as TGTGCCAGCAGTTTACACAGGGGCGTGAGTCAGCCCCAGCATTTT.

V is TRBV30 and J is TRBJ1-1, with D perhaps TRBD1 (6 bases). The germline CDR1 and CDR2 sequences are GTSNPN and SVGIG (reference sequence). V dropped 4 bases and J dropped 3 bases, with 15 bases sitting between them. The CDR3 is 14 amino acids. CDR3 in amino acids: CAWISGTLDTEAFF. For the CDR3, the DNA is TGTGCCTGGATTTCCGGGACACTAGACACTGAAGCTTTCTTT. Drawing the rest from reference TRBV30 and TRBJ1-1, the complete variable domain is SQTIHQWPATLVQPVGSPLSLECTVEGTSNPNLYWYRQAAGRGLQLLFYSVGIGQISSEVPQNLSASRPQDRQFILSSKKLLLSDSGFYLCAWISGTLDTEAFFGQGTRLTVV.

The gene calls are TRBV28 and TRBJ2-7; 9 nucleotides agree with TRBD1. This CDR3 has 15 amino acids. Germline CDR1 and CDR2: MDHEN and SYDVKM. The V gene end was trimmed by 4 bases and the J gene end by 4 bases; junction bases not matched to a gene: 8. This chain's CDR3 is CASSWEGTGKYEQYF. Written as DNA, the CDR3 is TGTGCCAGCAGTTGGGAGGGGACAGGGAAATACGAGCAGTACTTC.

This chain uses TRBV4-1 with TRBJ2-1; 11 bases are shared with TRBD2. V dropped 5 bases and J dropped 3; count of bases not matched to a gene: 3. Germline values: CDR1 MGHRA, CDR2 YSYEKL. The CDR3 covers 15 residues. In DNA form, the CDR3 reads TGCGCCAGCAGCTCGGGACTAGCGGACTACAATGAGCAGTTCTTC. Protein sequence: CASSSGLADYNEQFF.

The J gene is TRBJ1-3, the V gene TRBV7-2; D not certain. The CDR3 is made up of 15 amino acids. CDR1 is SGHTA and CDR2 is FQGNSA in the germline V gene. V lost 2 bases and J 0 bases, leaving 8 bases between the germline ends. In DNA, the CDR3 is TGTGCCAGCAGCTTAACGGGGTCCTCTGGAAACACCATATATTTT. This translates into CASSLTGSSGNTIYF.

The chain has TRBV18 and TRBJ1-5, with 7 bases lining up with TRBD1. The V segment lost 2 bases and the J segment 1 base; nucleotides outside the gene matches: 5. This CDR3 has 16 residues. The germline CDR1 and CDR2 sequences are KGHSH and LQKENI. The CDR3 DNA reads TGTGCCAGCTCACCAGGGACAGCCTTGAGCAATCAGCCCCAGCATTTT. This translates into CASSPGTALSNQPQHF.

The rearrangement links TRBV25-1 to TRBJ2-5; D remains unclear. Germline V gene lookup returns CDR1 MGHDK and CDR2 SYGVNS. The CDR3 extends over 13 amino acids. V lost 10 bases and J lost 0, with 12 bases in between. CDR3 region: CAITDTNQETQYF. In nucleotides, the CDR3 is TGTGCCATCACAGACACCAACCAAGAGACCCAGTACTTC.

CDR3 loop: CASTDGGANEKLFF. The CDR3 nucleotides are TGTGCCAGCACCGACGGGGGGGCTAATGAAAAACTGTTTTTT. This chain links TRBV25-1 with TRBJ1-4; D possibly corresponds to TRBD1 (5 bases). Germline lookup yields CDR1 MGHDK and CDR2 SYGVNS. Trimming shortened V by 7 bases and J by 3 bases, and 12 bases separated the two germline ends. The CDR3 sequence is 14 residues long.

This rearrangement joins TRBV2 to TRBJ1-6, with 9 bases matching TRBD1. The CDR3 contains 14 residues. The germline CDR1 and CDR2 sequences are SNHLY and FYNNEI. V shed 3 bases and J 7 bases; nucleotides not matched to a gene: 1. This CDR3 reads CASSDGTGNSPLHF. The CDR3 nucleotides are TGTGCCAGCAGTGATGGGACAGGGAATTCACCCCTCCACTTT.

The chain has TRBV6-6 and TRBJ2-3; 7 positions match TRBD2. The J segment lost 5 bases and the V segment lost 3 bases, leaving 8 bases of the junction unmatched. CDR1 and CDR2 (germline): MNHNY, SVGAGI (reference sequence). The CDR3 loop spans 15 amino acids. CDR3 in amino acids: CASSYEGGQGDTQYF. CDR3 nucleotides: TGTGCCAGCAGTTATGAGGGAGGGCAAGGAGATACGCAGTATTTT.

This clone turned up a few times. The chain joins TRBV28 to TRBJ1-6; 8 bases are a match to TRBD1. Looked up from germline, CDR1 is MDHEN and CDR2 is SYDVKM. Trimming took 4 bases from V and 10 from J; bases not matched to a gene: 6. The CDR3 sequence is 14 residues long. CDR3 in amino acids: CASSSGQVDSPLHF. CDR3 coding DNA: TGTGCCAGCAGTTCGGGACAGGTGGACTCACCCCTCCACTTT.

The V and J genes are TRBV6-1 and TRBJ2-1, with TRBD2 as a possible D gene (7 bases). The V and J ends lost 6 bases and 5 bases respectively, with 14 bases between them. CDR1 is MNHNS and CDR2 is SASEGT in the germline V gene. The CDR3 has 14 amino acids. CDR3 nucleotides: TGTGCCAGCAGATCCAGGGGAGGGAACAATGAGCAGTTCTTC. Residues: CASRSRGGNNEQFF.

The chain uses TRBV7-8 and TRBJ2-5; D is unclear. Trimming stripped 0 bases from V and 5 bases from J, with 10 bases between. The CDR3 sequence is 14 residues long. Germline values: CDR1 SGHVS, CDR2 FQNEAQ. In nucleotides, the CDR3 is TGTGCCAGCAGCTTAGCGATCATTGCGGAGACCCAGTACTTC. It is translated as CASSLAIIAETQYF.

The rearrangement links TRBV28 to TRBJ2-1; TRBD1 is a possible D gene (5 bases). CDR1 is MDHEN and CDR2 is SYDVKM in the germline V gene. There are 12 residues in the CDR3. V gave up 2 bases and J gave up 9 bases, with 8 bases separating them. CDR3 bases: TGTGCCAGCAGTTTAAAGGGGTCTGAGCAGTTCTTC. Its translation: CASSLKGSEQFF.

On this clone itself: One junction end disagrees with the germline gene, perhaps due to a read error. This chain uses TRBV7-9 with TRBJ1-4; D uncertain. This CDR3 spans 13 amino acids. CDR1 and CDR2 from the germline V gene are SEHNR and FQNEAQ (reference sequence). CDR3 sequence reads: CSSSIYTNEKLFF. The CDR3 DNA reads TGTTCCAGCAGCATTTACACGAATGAAAAACTGTTTTTT.

This chain connects TRBV6-5 to TRBJ1-5; D ambiguous. Germline lookup yields CDR1 MNHEY and CDR2 SVGAGI. The germline V and J ends were trimmed by 7 bases and 7 bases, with 11 bases remaining between them. This CDR3 is built from 12 residues. The CDR3 coding sequence is TGTGCCAGCAAGCCTGGAGGGCAGCCCCAGCATTTT. This encodes CASKPGGQPQHF.

The chain joins TRBV19 to TRBJ1-1; a possible D gene is TRBD1 (5 bases). The CDR3 consists of 13 residues. V lost 6 bases, J lost 5 bases, and 13 bases lay in between. The germline V gene encodes CDR1 LNHDA and CDR2 SQIVND (reference sequence). The CDR3 protein is CASRSGGATEAFF. In nucleotides, the CDR3 is TGTGCCAGTAGGTCAGGAGGGGCGACTGAAGCTTTCTTT.

The chain recombines TRBV18 with TRBJ2-1; 8 nucleotides line up with TRBD2. V dropped 5 bases and J dropped 9; count of bases not matched to a gene: 6. CDR3 length: 13 residues. Germline values: CDR1 KGHSH, CDR2 LQKENI. The chain's CDR3 is CASSGREASEQFF. The CDR3 DNA reads as TGTGCCAGCTCAGGGCGGGAGGCTAGTGAGCAGTTCTTC.

The V call is TRBV5-1, the J call TRBJ2-1; D is possibly TRBD1 (5 bases). CDR3 length equals 14 residues. The V end lost 4 bases, the J end lost 1 base, and 9 bases lay between the germline ends. The germline CDR1 and CDR2 sequences are SGHRS and YFSETQ. CDR3: CASSGAGSYNEQFF. In DNA, the CDR3 is TGCGCCAGCAGCGGGGCAGGGTCCTACAATGAGCAGTTCTTC.

J is TRBJ2-3 and V is TRBV7-9; TRBD2 aligns across 7 bases. CDR1 is SEHNR and CDR2 is FQNEAQ in the germline V gene (reference sequence). The CDR3 runs to 16 residues. The ends lost 6 bases at V and 6 bases at J; junction bases unmatched: 15. The chain's CDR3 is CASSTTSRVEPDTQYF. The CDR3 DNA is TGTGCCAGCAGTACGACTAGCAGGGTTGAGCCGGATACGCAGTATTTT. Using reference TRBV7-9 and TRBJ2-3 for the parts outside the CDR3, the full variable domain is DTGVSQNPRHKITKRGQNVTFRCDPISEHNRLYWYRQTLGQGPEFLTYFQNEAQLEKSRLLSDRFSAERPKGSFSTLEIQRTEQGDSAMYLCASSTTSRVEPDTQYFGPGTRLTVL.

The chain joins TRBV19 to TRBJ1-2; TRBD1 matches 10 bases. The germline V gene encodes CDR1 LNHDA and CDR2 SQIVND (reference sequence). Trimming at V came to 5 bases and at J to 2 bases, leaving 8 bases not matched to a gene. CDR3 size: 16 residues. This CDR3 is CASSPRDRGRNYGYTF. CDR3 in DNA: TGTGCCAGTAGTCCCCGAGACAGGGGGCGAAACTATGGCTACACCTTC.